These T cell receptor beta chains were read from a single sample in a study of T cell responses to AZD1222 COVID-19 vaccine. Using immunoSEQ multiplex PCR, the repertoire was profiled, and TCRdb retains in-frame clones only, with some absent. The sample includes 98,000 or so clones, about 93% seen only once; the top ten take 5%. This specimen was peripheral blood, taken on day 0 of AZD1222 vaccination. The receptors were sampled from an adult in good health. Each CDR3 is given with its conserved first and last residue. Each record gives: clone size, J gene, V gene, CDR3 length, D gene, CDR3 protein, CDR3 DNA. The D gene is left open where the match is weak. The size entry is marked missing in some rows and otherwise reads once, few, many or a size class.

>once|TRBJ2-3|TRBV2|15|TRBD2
CASSALAGVLDTQYF
TGTGCCAGCAGTGCACTAGCGGGAGTTCTAGATACGCAGTATTTT
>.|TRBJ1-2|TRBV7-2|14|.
CASSFALSWDGYTF
TGTGCCAGCAGCTTCGCACTTTCGTGGGATGGCTACACCTTC
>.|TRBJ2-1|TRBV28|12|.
CASNSNGNEQFF
TGTGCCAGCAATAGCAACGGCAATGAGCAGTTCTTC
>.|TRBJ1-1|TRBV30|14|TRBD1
CAWAEQGLNTEAFF
TGTGCCTGGGCCGAACAGGGGTTGAACACTGAAGCTTTCTTT
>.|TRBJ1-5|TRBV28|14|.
CASSLEVSNQPQHF
TGTGCCAGCAGTTTGGAAGTCAGCAATCAGCCCCAGCATTTT
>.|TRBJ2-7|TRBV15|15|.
CATSRDRDGPYEQYF
TGTGCCACCAGCAGAGATCGGGACGGACCCTACGAGCAGTACTTC
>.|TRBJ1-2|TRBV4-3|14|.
CASSLREGGSGYTF
TGCGCCAGCAGTCTCCGGGAAGGAGGTTCTGGCTACACCTTC
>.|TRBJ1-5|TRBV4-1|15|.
CASSQEAGLGQPQHF
TGCGCCAGCAGCCAAGAAGCAGGATTGGGGCAGCCCCAGCATTTT
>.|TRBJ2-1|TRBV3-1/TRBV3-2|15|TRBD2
CASRTSGSSYNEQFF
TGTGCCAGCAGAACTAGCGGGAGCTCCTACAATGAGCAGTTCTTC
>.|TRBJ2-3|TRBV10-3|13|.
CATAEGGAGTQYF
TGTGCCACCGCGGAGGGCGGTGCGGGTACGCAGTATTTT
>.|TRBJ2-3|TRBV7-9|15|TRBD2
CASSLLLAATDTQYF
TGTGCCAGCAGCTTATTACTAGCGGCCACAGATACGCAGTATTTT
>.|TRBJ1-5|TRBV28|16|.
CASSSTTGYSNQPQHF
TGTGCCAGCAGTTCGACCACAGGTTATAGCAATCAGCCCCAGCATTTT
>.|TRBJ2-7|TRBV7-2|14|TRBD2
CASKRETAGNEQYF
TGTGCCAGCAAACGGGAGACAGCGGGGAATGAGCAGTACTTC
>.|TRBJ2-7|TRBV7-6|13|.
CASSPYQAGVQYF
TGTGCCAGCAGCCCGTACCAGGCAGGTGTGCAGTACTTC
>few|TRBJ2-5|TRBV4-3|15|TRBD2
CASSQDVPSGETQYF
TGCGCCAGCAGCCAAGACGTCCCTAGCGGGGAGACCCAGTACTTC
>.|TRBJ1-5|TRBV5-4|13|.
CASSPDPTGPQHF
TGTGCCAGCAGCCCGGATCCGACAGGGCCCCAGCATTTT
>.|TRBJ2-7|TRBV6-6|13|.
CASSSPPGVGQYF
TGTGCCAGCAGTTCCCCCCCAGGGGTCGGGCAGTACTTC
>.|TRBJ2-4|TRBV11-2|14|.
CASSLEGRWDIQYF
TGTGCCAGCAGCTTAGAAGGGAGATGGGACATTCAGTACTTC
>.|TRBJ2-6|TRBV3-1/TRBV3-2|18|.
CASSQVSARAVGANVLTF
TGTGCCAGCAGCCAAGTGTCGGCCCGGGCAGTTGGGGCCAACGTCCTGACTTTC
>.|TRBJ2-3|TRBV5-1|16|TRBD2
CASSLGLAGATDTQYF
TGCGCCAGCAGCTTGGGACTAGCGGGAGCAACAGATACGCAGTATTTT
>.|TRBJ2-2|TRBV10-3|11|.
CAIQGSGELFF
TGTGCCATCCAGGGCTCGGGGGAGCTGTTTTTT
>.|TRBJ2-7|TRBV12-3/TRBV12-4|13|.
CASRDSLHYEQYF
TGTGCCAGCAGGGACAGTCTTCACTACGAGCAGTACTTC
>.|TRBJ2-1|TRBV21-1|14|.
CANNLERGYNEQFF
TGTGCCAACAATTTGGAGCGGGGCTACAATGAGCAGTTCTTC
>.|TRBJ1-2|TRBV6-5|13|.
CASSLDGNYGYTF
TGTGCCAGCAGTTTAGACGGCAACTATGGCTACACCTTC
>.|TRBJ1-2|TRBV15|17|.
CATSRDSWTAANYGYTF
TGTGCCACCAGCAGAGATTCGTGGACAGCGGCTAACTATGGCTACACCTTC
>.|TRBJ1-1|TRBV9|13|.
CASSVAGYTEAFF
TGTGCCAGCAGCGTAGCAGGGTACACTGAAGCTTTCTTT
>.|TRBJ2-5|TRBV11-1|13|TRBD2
CASRGLGQETQYF
TGTGCCAGCAGGGGACTAGGCCAAGAGACCCAGTACTTC
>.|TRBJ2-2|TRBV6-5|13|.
CASNTENTGELFF
TGTGCCAGCAATACGGAGAACACCGGGGAGCTGTTTTTT
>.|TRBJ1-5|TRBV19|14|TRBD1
CASSQGQANQPQHF
TGTGCCAGTAGCCAGGGACAGGCCAATCAGCCCCAGCATTTT
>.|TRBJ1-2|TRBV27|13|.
CASSDRPNYGYTF
TGTGCCAGCAGCGACAGGCCTAACTATGGCTACACCTTC